Sequencing of this T cell receptor (beta chain) was carried out in a study of blood T cell repertoires in COVID-19 (dated by TCRdb to 2018 to 2021). Study-level background: Collaborator samples came from the United States, Italy and Spain and covered acute and convalescent phases of COVID-19. The dataset comprised deeply sampled blood TCRbeta repertoires from subjects exposed to, actively infected with, or recovered from COVID-19. A freely available public database, intended as a resource for researchers studying the immune response to SARS-CoV-2, is where the repertoires were released. The prospective study material was composed of cDNA or gDNA derived from T cells, B-cell-depleted T cells, or PBMCs. Samples were obtained from the ongoing ImmuneRACE study (first 160 participants) and from 1,000 to 1,500 subjects provided by 6 global collaborators. A de-identified subject ID, COVID-19 status, age in years and sex were almost always included in the sample metadata. HLA class I and class II types, where available, came from metadata supplied by the sample provider rather than from assay-based typing.

Participants in the prospective study were enrolled through a virtual design, were aged about 18 to 100 years, and lived in 24 United States geographic areas. In the prospective study, cohorts were assigned on the basis of participant-reported clinical history obtained from a screening survey and a study questionnaire. Recovered participants in ImmuneRACE Cohort 3 were defined as having two consecutive negative NP/OP PCR tests, clearance from a healthcare professional, or resolution of symptoms. Mobile phlebotomists in the prospective study collected whole blood, serum and a nasopharyngeal or oropharyngeal swab from every participant. Additional blood draws and questionnaires over an approximately 2-month period could optionally be provided by prospective study participants. Before DNA extraction, blood samples from the prospective study were shipped at room temperature or frozen. Of note for this clone: This clone's antigen is unknown. Per-base quality was not reported, and no clone a single base away is much larger than it.

What the work shows at the level of the full study, not this receptor alone: Clinical and demographic metadata were provided uncurated, with the amount varying by source and participant.

Reading the germline V gene gives CDR1 SGHAT and CDR2 FQNNGV. V is pruned by 1 base and J by 6 bases, leaving 5 bases of the junction without a gene match. CDR3 length: 15 amino acids, cysteine to phenylalanine. The entry retains the CDR3 DNA only, 45 bases that are in frame from base 1. The immunoSEQ Assay, a bias-controlled multiplex PCR, was used to amplify TCRbeta CDR3 regions from genomic DNA. The paper's processing steps were these. The number of nucleated cells in each sample was estimated by amplification of reference gene primers within the assay. To quantify the absolute abundance of each unique TCRbeta CDR3 rearrangement, sequence reads were collapsed and filtered. For each sample, productive Simpson clonality was calculated as the square root of Simpson's diversity index over productive rearrangements. The source is immuneACCESS, and TCRdb retained only in-frame sequences with V and J called. Part of the clones is not carried over; for the studies checked, unresolved V genes explain less than half of this, and the remainder is unexplained. V, J and clone size are those of that table, while D and trimming were read from the DNA. Within this sample are approximately 200,000 clones, with approximately 90% of them counted one time only. Over 0.95% of the sample belongs to the ten largest clones.

This chain is built from TRBV11-2 and TRBJ1-5; the junction holds 8 bases that match TRBD1. Sequencing used PBMCs or T cells enriched from blood (not recorded which). The TCR originated in a young man who had recovered from COVID-19. The bases are TGTGCCAGCAGCTTAGGACAGGGGATGGTTCAGCCCCAGCATTTT. It translates to CASSLGQGMVQPQHF. Supplemented by the reference TRBV11-2 and TRBJ1-5 proteins around the CDR3, the complete variable domain is EAGVAQSPRYKIIEKRQSVAFWCNPISGHATLYWYQQILGQGPKLLIQFQNNGVVDDSQLPKDRFSAERLKGVDSTLKIQPAKLEDSAVYLCASSLGQGMVQPQHFGDGTRLSIL.